The clone carrying this T cell receptor (beta chain) was seen a handful of times. What it binds is unknown. The PCR ran on 60 Vbeta and 13 Jbeta primers. Produced via immunoSEQ multiplex PCR; TCRdb's table is partial and in-frame only. This sample has around 140,000 clones; approximately 70% occur once, and the top ten carry 2.1%. This sample is drawn from a study of cytomegalovirus exposure and HLA in healthy donors. Notes on the study in general: The study listed 150 to 200 cytomegalovirus-associated TCR beta chains.

Trimming cost V 4 bases and J 4 bases; bases outside gene matches: 2. The V gene's germline CDR1 is SQVTM and CDR2 ANQGSEA. The CDR3 loop spans 12 amino acids. Material: PBMCs. The receptor was isolated from a woman in her sixties or seventies in good health and CMV-seropositive. J is TRBJ2-3 and V is TRBV29-1, with TRBD2 matching over 7 bases. The CDR3 region is CSVVLAADTQYF. The CDR3 region has the DNA TGCAGCGTTGTGCTAGCGGCAGATACGCAGTATTTT.